One sample yielded the 20 T cell receptor beta chains listed below, sequenced in a study of cytomegalovirus exposure and HLA in healthy donors. Repertoires were generated with immunoSEQ multiplex PCR, while TCRdb's copy carries only in-frame clones and drops some. Of over 200,000 clones listed, around 86% are singletons. The sequenced sample consisted of PBMCs. The receptors here all came from a woman under 30 in good health and CMV-seropositive.

The chain recombines TRBV29-1 with TRBJ2-7; no firm D call. The germline CDR1 and CDR2 sequences are SQVTM and ANQGSEA. The CDR3 runs 13 residues. Trimming stripped 1 base from V and 2 bases from J, with 9 bases between. CDR3 in amino acids: CSVEAARPYEQYF. The CDR3 nucleotides are TGCAGCGTTGAAGCTGCCAGGCCCTACGAGCAGTACTTC.

V usage is TRBV9 and J usage is TRBJ2-3; 8 bases line up with TRBD2. The CDR3 loop spans 15 amino acids. CDR1 SGDLS and CDR2 YYNGEE come from the germline V gene. V shed 3 bases and J 2 bases; nucleotides not matched to a gene: 5. CDR3 nucleotides: TGTGCCAGCAGCGCCTTGACTAGCGTCACAGATACGCAGTATTTT. Translated, it gives CASSALTSVTDTQYF.

V is TRBV30 and J is TRBJ2-5; TRBD2 agrees at 8 bases. Germline trimming cut 7 bases from V and 5 bases from J; bases unmatched to any gene: 12. The CDR3 is made up of 14 amino acids. Germline V CDR1 and CDR2: GTSNPN, SVGIG (reference sequence). The CDR3 loop is CAYQSGSWRETQYF. The CDR3 nucleotides read TGTGCCTATCAAAGCGGGAGCTGGCGGGAGACCCAGTACTTC.

This sequence joins TRBV5-1 and TRBJ2-5; 7 positions match TRBD1. Germline V CDR1 and CDR2: SGHRS, YFSETQ. J gave up 2 bases and V 4 bases, and 8 bases lay outside the gene matches. The CDR3 is made up of 15 amino acids. The CDR3 sequence: CASSASGQIQETQYF. DNA of the CDR3: TGCGCCAGCAGCGCCTCGGGACAGATACAAGAGACCCAGTACTTC. Together with reference TRBV5-1 and TRBJ2-5, the CDR3 gives the full variable domain: KAGVTQTPRYLIKTRGQQVTLSCSPISGHRSVSWYQQTPGQGLQFLFEYFSETQRNKGNFPGRFSGRQFSNSRSEMNVSTLELGDSALYLCASSASGQIQETQYFGPGTRLLVL.

CDR3 residues: CASSDLGLPNSYEQYF. DNA for the CDR3: TGTGCCAGCAGTGACTTGGGACTACCTAACTCCTACGAGCAGTACTTC. The chain combines TRBV6-1 with TRBJ2-7, with TRBD2 matching 7 bases. The V segment lost 3 bases and the J segment 0 bases; nucleotides outside the gene matches: 8. The CDR3 has 16 amino acids. CDR1 and CDR2 from the germline V gene are MNHNS and SASEGT.

This clone has just one count. V gene TRBV15 combines with J gene TRBJ1-1; a possible D gene is TRBD1 (6 bases). The CDR3 spans 14 residues. Germline V CDR1 and CDR2: LNHNV, YYDKDF (reference sequence). V lost 1 base and J 1 base, leaving 7 bases between the germline ends. CDR3 loop: CATSRVRGNTEAFF. The CDR3 region has the DNA TGTGCCACCAGCAGAGTCAGGGGGAACACTGAAGCTTTCTTT.

The chain couples TRBV11-2 to TRBJ2-1; TRBD1 matches 7 bases. Germline V CDR1 and CDR2: SGHAT, FQNNGV. The CDR3 length is 16 residues. V gave up 5 bases and J gave up 3 bases; unmatched junction bases: 10. The CDR3 DNA is TGTGCCAGCAGCCCCACTACACAGGGGATCTACAATGAGCAGTTCTTC. It specifies CASSPTTQGIYNEQFF.

CDR3 loop: CASSGEGRKSSYEQYF. In nucleotides, the CDR3 is TGTGCCAGCAGCGGGGAGGGGAGAAAGTCCTCCTACGAGCAGTACTTC. V usage is TRBV9 and J usage is TRBJ2-7; TRBD2 matches at 7 bases. J was trimmed by 0 bases and V by 3 bases; bases with no gene match: 9. This CDR3 spans 16 amino acids. Per germline, CDR1 SGDLS and CDR2 YYNGEE.

The chain couples TRBV28 to TRBJ1-2, with 9 bases that match TRBD1. V lost 6 bases and J lost 1; bases outside the gene matches: 6. CDR1 MDHEN and CDR2 SYDVKM come from the germline V gene. The CDR3 length is 15 residues. The CDR3 reads CASSQRTGDNYGYTF. CDR3 coding DNA: TGTGCCAGCAGCCAGAGGACAGGGGATAACTATGGCTACACCTTC.

V and J are TRBV15 and TRBJ2-2, with D perhaps TRBD2 (5 bases). This CDR3 region has 14 residues. V shed 6 bases and J shed 4 bases, with 12 bases lying between them. Germline V lookup: CDR1 LNHNV, CDR2 YYDKDF (reference sequence). The CDR3 sequence: CATRVWAGTGELFF. In nucleotides, the CDR3 is TGTGCCACCAGGGTGTGGGCGGGCACCGGGGAGCTGTTTTTT.

This clone was observed a few times. The rearrangement uses TRBV30 and TRBJ1-1; perhaps TRBD1 as D (5 bases). This CDR3 has 14 residues. Germline V gene data show CDR1 as GTSNPN and CDR2 as SVGIG (reference sequence). Trimming left V 0 bases short and J 3 bases short, with 11 bases between. In DNA, the CDR3 is TGTGCCTGGAGTGTACGCGTAGGGGACACTGAAGCTTTCTTT. It translates to CAWSVRVGDTEAFF.

This chain connects TRBV5-1 to TRBJ1-3, with TRBD1 as a possible D gene (5 bases). V was cut by 0 bases and J by 2 bases, with 12 bases left in between. The CDR3 runs 16 residues. In germline, CDR1 is SGHRS, CDR2 YFSETQ. The CDR3 spells CASSLARAQAGNTIYF. In DNA, the CDR3 is TGCGCCAGCAGCTTGGCCAGGGCGCAAGCTGGAAACACCATATATTTT. Filled out from reference TRBV5-1 and TRBJ1-3, the complete variable domain reads KAGVTQTPRYLIKTRGQQVTLSCSPISGHRSVSWYQQTPGQGLQFLFEYFSETQRNKGNFPGRFSGRQFSNSRSEMNVSTLELGDSALYLCASSLARAQAGNTIYFGEGSWLTVV.

The chain recombines TRBV29-1 with TRBJ1-2; D is undetermined. In germline, CDR1 is SQVTM, CDR2 ANQGSEA. Trimming removed 4 bases at V and 0 bases at J, with 12 bases between. The CDR3 contains 14 residues. CDR3 protein: CSVGQKPTNYGYTF. CDR3 nucleotides: TGCAGCGTTGGCCAGAAACCAACTAACTATGGCTACACCTTC.

The chain has TRBV19 and TRBJ2-3; possible D gene TRBD2, 7 bases. The CDR3 runs 15 residues. V was clipped by 5 bases and J by 4 bases, with 16 bases between them. The V gene's germline CDR1 is LNHDA and CDR2 SQIVND (reference sequence). DNA of the CDR3: TGTGCCAGTAGTCGAGGGGGGGGCATCGCAGATACGCAGTATTTT. This gives the protein CASSRGGGIADTQYF.

A few counts support this clone. The chain recombines TRBV19 with TRBJ1-2; D remains ambiguous. CDR1 and CDR2 from the germline V gene are LNHDA and SQIVND (reference sequence). Trimming cost V 3 bases and J 7 bases, with 6 bases left between them. This CDR3 spans 11 amino acids. In DNA, the CDR3 is TGTGCCAGTAGTATCTGGGCTGGCTACACCTTC. It codes for CASSIWAGYTF.

A few counts support this clone. The chain is built from TRBV6-1 and TRBJ1-5; tentative D call: TRBD1 (6 bases). Looked up from germline, CDR1 is MNHNS and CDR2 is SASEGT. The CDR3 length is 17 residues. The V end lost 0 bases, the J end lost 1 base, and 13 bases lay between the germline ends. The CDR3 coding sequence is TGTGCCAGCAGTGAAGCACAGGGCCTTCGGAGCAATCAGCCCCAGCATTTT. Amino acids: CASSEAQGLRSNQPQHF.

CDR3 in DNA: TGTGCCAGCACCCGACGGTCGGGGACAACTAGCACAGATACGCAGTATTTT. Amino acids: CASTRRSGTTSTDTQYF. The V and J genes are TRBV27 and TRBJ2-3; D is possibly TRBD1 (6 bases). CDR1 and CDR2 (germline): MNHEY, SMNVEV (reference sequence). The CDR3 is made up of 17 amino acids. The V and J ends lost 7 bases and 0 bases respectively, with 20 bases between them.

The chain recombines TRBV5-6 with TRBJ2-6; 9 bases line up with TRBD2. Germline V gives CDR1 SGHDT, CDR2 YYEEEE. This CDR3 contains 19 residues. Trimming cost V 2 bases and J 0 bases; bases outside gene matches: 9. CDR3 nucleotide sequence: TGTGCCAGCAGCTTACCGGGACTAGCAAGAGTCTCTGGGGCCAACGTCCTGACTTTC. It translates to CASSLPGLARVSGANVLTF.

V is TRBV27 and J is TRBJ2-1; a possible D gene is TRBD2 (5 bases). The germline V and J ends were trimmed by 6 bases and 7 bases, with 16 bases remaining between them. The germline gives CDR1 MNHEY, CDR2 SMNVEV (reference sequence). The CDR3 extends over 14 amino acids. CDR3 nucleotide sequence: TGTGCCAGCAGCCCTACCGGGGTGGGGAATGAGCAGTTCTTC. It encodes CASSPTGVGNEQFF.

The chain joins TRBV6-1 to TRBJ1-2, with a weak D call TRBD1 (5 bases). The germline V and J ends were trimmed by 5 bases and 7 bases, with 20 bases remaining between them. CDR3 length: 15 residues. CDR1 and CDR2 from the germline V gene are MNHNS and SASEGT. The chain's CDR3 is CASSNRPRVLFGYTF. CDR3 DNA sequence: TGTGCCAGCAGTAACCGCCCCAGGGTTCTCTTTGGCTACACCTTC.